The clone carrying this TCR beta chain was seen at least ten times. No antigen is known for it. This record comes from a study of T cells in Graves' hyperthyroidism and ophthalmopathy. Study details: Any treatment followed the collection of peripheral blood at initial diagnosis. Regarding the study as a whole: Ophthalmopathy was identified by the model a median 6.5 months ahead of onset.

Amplification of TCR beta CDR3 regions was performed using RNA transcripts as template. The primer set for the first-round RT-PCR of the TCR CDR3 was HTBI. One entry per CDR3 protein, called by TCRdb with MiXCR from the multiplex PCR reads. In the table there are about 690,000 distinct CDR3 sequences, 15% to 20% of which are singletons. The authors deemed Graves' hyperthyroidism stable absent ophthalmopathy progression within 18 months. Uncontrolled infection, other autoimmune disease, pregnancy or lactation excluded patients. The CDR3 contains 14 residues. CDR1 SNHLY and CDR2 FYNNEI come from the germline V gene. Trimming at V came to 4 bases and at J to 6 bases, leaving 6 bases not matched to a gene.

The chain couples TRBV2 to TRBJ2-1; 7 nucleotides line up with TRBD1. Sequencing was done on a sample of blood. The origin of this receptor is a man aged 50 or older with Graves' hyperthyroidism. This CDR3 reads CASSVQGSLNEQFF. The DNA of the CDR3 is TGTGCCAGCAGTGTACAGGGGTCCCTCAATGAGCAGTTCTTC.